These 12 T cell receptor beta chains share one sample of origin, sequenced in a study of cytomegalovirus exposure and HLA in healthy donors. The PCR contained 60 Vbeta and 13 Jbeta primers. Produced via immunoSEQ multiplex PCR; TCRdb's table is partial and in-frame only. The sample has 30,000 to 40,000 clones; 80% are singletons. Specimen: PBMCs. The source of these receptors is a male donor in good health and CMV-seronegative.

The count of this clone is one. The rearrangement joins TRBV5-1 to TRBJ2-6, with TRBD1 matching over 11 bases. Per germline, CDR1 SGHRS and CDR2 YFSETQ. The CDR3 has 18 residues. The V and J ends lost 2 bases and 0 bases, in that order; junction bases with no gene match: 4. As DNA, the CDR3 is TGCGCCAGCAGCTTAGCGGGACAGGGGGGCTCTGGGGCCAACGTCCTGACTTTC. Its translation: CASSLAGQGGSGANVLTF.

This chain connects TRBV7-2 to TRBJ1-5; no firm D call. V was cut by 1 base and J by 0 bases, with 7 bases left in between. CDR1 SGHTA and CDR2 FQGNSA come from the germline V gene. This CDR3 is 15 amino acids long. CDR3 region: CASSLVSDSNQPQHF. The CDR3, as DNA: TGTGCCAGCAGCTTAGTATCAGATAGCAATCAGCCCCAGCATTTT.

This chain connects TRBV6-5 to TRBJ1-1; D remains unclear. There are 14 residues in the CDR3. The V end lost 6 bases, the J end lost 3 bases, and 14 bases lay between the germline ends. Germline-derived CDR1 and CDR2 are MNHEY and SVGAGI. CDR3 coding DNA: TGTGCCAGCAGATTAATTGACACGGACACTGAAGCTTTCTTT. It is translated as CASRLIDTDTEAFF.

The chain combines TRBV4-1 with TRBJ2-5, with D possibly TRBD2 on 5 matching bases. Trimming removed 0 bases at V and 5 bases at J, with 10 bases between. Germline lookup yields CDR1 MGHRA and CDR2 YSYEKL. The CDR3 covers 14 residues. In nucleotides, the CDR3 is TGCGCCAGCAGCCAAGAAGGAGGCAGGGAGACCCAGTACTTC. As protein: CASSQEGGRETQYF.

J is TRBJ2-4 and V is TRBV6-1; 9 nucleotides align to TRBD2. The V segment lost 1 base and the J segment 4 bases; nucleotides outside the gene matches: 5. Germline CDR1 MNHNS, CDR2 SASEGT. The CDR3 has 16 residues. CDR3 amino acids: CASSEDLAGTKNIQYF. CDR3 bases: TGTGCCAGCAGTGAAGACCTAGCGGGGACAAAAAACATTCAGTACTTC.

This sequence joins TRBV5-1 and TRBJ2-3; 10 nucleotides align to TRBD1. The CDR3 has 15 residues. Germline-derived CDR1 and CDR2 are SGHRS and YFSETQ. V lost 4 bases and J lost 3; bases outside the gene matches: 5. In DNA form, the CDR3 reads TGCGCCAGCAGCGATCGACAGGGGGCGACAGATACGCAGTATTTT. This translates into CASSDRQGATDTQYF.

J is TRBJ2-2 and V is TRBV11-2; 12 bases are shared with TRBD2. V lost 5 bases and J lost 10; bases outside the gene matches: 17. CDR3 length: 18 amino acids. From germline, CDR1 is SGHAT and CDR2 FQNNGV. The CDR3: CASSHGLAGIYAAEELFF. Here the CDR3 DNA reads TGTGCCAGCAGCCACGGACTAGCGGGAATTTATGCCGCCGAGGAGCTGTTTTTT. The whole variable domain, remainder taken from reference TRBV11-2 and TRBJ2-2, is EAGVAQSPRYKIIEKRQSVAFWCNPISGHATLYWYQQILGQGPKLLIQFQNNGVVDDSQLPKDRFSAERLKGVDSTLKIQPAKLEDSAVYLCASSHGLAGIYAAEELFFGEGSRLTVL.

The rearrangement links TRBV30 to TRBJ2-5; 8 bases map to TRBD2. CDR1 GTSNPN and CDR2 SVGIG come from the germline V gene (reference sequence). The CDR3 spans 14 residues. With V trimmed by 4 bases and J by 5 bases, 9 bases remained unmatched. The CDR3 is CAWTAPGGWETQYF. CDR3 nucleotides: TGTGCCTGGACGGCACCGGGAGGGTGGGAGACCCAGTACTTC.

V is TRBV27 and J is TRBJ2-2; 9 nucleotides agree with TRBD2. The J segment lost 0 bases and the V segment lost 6 bases, leaving 2 bases of the junction unmatched. Germline V lookup: CDR1 MNHEY, CDR2 SMNVEV (reference sequence). There are 15 residues in the CDR3. For the CDR3, the DNA is TGTGCCAGCAGCCTAGCGGGAACGAACACCGGGGAGCTGTTTTTT. This sequence encodes CASSLAGTNTGELFF.

The rearrangement uses TRBV29-1 and TRBJ2-1; the match to TRBD2 covers 8 bases. V dropped 7 bases and J dropped 1; count of bases not matched to a gene: 6. This CDR3 is 14 amino acids long. In germline, CDR1 is SQVTM, CDR2 ANQGSEA. The CDR3 loop reads CSARGGGSYNEQFF. The CDR3 region has the DNA TGCAGCGCTCGGGGGGGAGGATCCTACAATGAGCAGTTCTTC.

This clone was seen only once. The genes are TRBV30 and TRBJ2-1, with a weak D call TRBD1 (6 bases). Germline V CDR1 and CDR2: GTSNPN, SVGIG (reference sequence). The CDR3 loop spans 12 amino acids. V lost 5 bases and J 6 bases, leaving 11 bases between the germline ends. The CDR3 DNA reads TGTGCCTGGGGGGGCTACGGCAATGAGCAGTTCTTC. Translating gives CAWGGYGNEQFF.

The DNA of the CDR3 is TGTGCCAGCAGTTTATTTGCGGGGCCGCGGTTCGAGCCCCAGCATTTT. Its translation is CASSLFAGPRFEPQHF. The chain carries TRBV27 and TRBJ1-5, with a possible D match to TRBD1 (5 bases). Between the trimmed V and J ends, which lost 1 base and 8 bases, there was a span of 18 bases. Germline CDR1 and CDR2: MNHEY and SMNVEV (reference sequence). The length of the CDR3 is 16 residues.